These 17 T cell receptor beta chains share one sample of origin, sequenced in a study of shared clonotypes between healthy human individuals. Produced via immunoSEQ multiplex PCR; TCRdb's table is partial and in-frame only. The repertoire holds about 510,000 clones, 96% seen once, with 0.06% in the top ten. The source material was naive CD4+ T cells sorted from blood. Sample subset: CD45RA+ positively selected. The receptors come from a woman aged 25 to 39 in good health.

The chain has TRBV10-2 and TRBJ2-7, with 13 positions matching TRBD2. Trimming took 10 bases from V and 6 from J; bases not matched to a gene: 6. Germline loops: CDR1 WSHSY, CDR2 SAAADI. The CDR3 contains 13 residues. The CDR3 loop reads CATSLAGGREQYF. The CDR3 nucleotides are TGCGCCACCTCACTAGCGGGAGGGCGCGAGCAGTACTTC.

The gene calls are TRBV19 and TRBJ2-1; D gene unclear. This CDR3 region has 12 residues. V gave up 9 bases and J gave up 9 bases, with 15 bases separating them. The germline CDR1 and CDR2 sequences are LNHDA and SQIVND (reference sequence). The CDR3 DNA reads as TGTGCCAGCGCATTTTTGGCTGGTGAGCAGTTCTTC. This codes for CASAFLAGEQFF.

V and J are TRBV28 and TRBJ1-2; TRBD1 matches at 9 bases. Trimming took 3 bases from V and 6 from J; bases not matched to a gene: 2. This CDR3 has 13 residues. The germline V gene has CDR1 MDHEN and CDR2 SYDVKM. The CDR3 DNA reads TGTGCCAGCAGTTTGGACAGGGGCGATGGCTACACCTTC. It yields the protein CASSLDRGDGYTF.

A remark on this clone: This sample also contains other DNA sequences that code for the same CDR3. The V call is TRBV6-5, the J call TRBJ2-3; D remains unclear. Trimming left V 0 bases short and J 2 bases short, with 9 bases between. The germline V gene encodes CDR1 MNHEY and CDR2 SVGAGI. CDR3 length: 15 residues. CDR3 nucleotides: TGTGCCAGCAGTTACTCCGGAACCTCCACAGATACGCAGTATTTT. This codes for CASSYSGTSTDTQYF.

The chain uses TRBV10-2 and TRBJ1-3, with D perhaps TRBD1 (5 bases). V was shortened by 2 bases and J by 2 bases, with 16 bases between the two germline ends. The CDR3 runs to 17 residues. Germline V gives CDR1 WSHSY, CDR2 SAAADI. CDR3 bases: TGCGCCAGCAGTGAGAGGGGTATAGGGATACCTGGAAACACCATATATTTT. It specifies CASSERGIGIPGNTIYF.

The rearrangement uses TRBV18 and TRBJ1-1; no clear D gene. Trimming took 1 base from V and 7 from J, leaving 10 bases between them. CDR3 length: 13 residues. CDR1 is KGHSH and CDR2 is LQKENI in the germline V gene. CDR3 sequence (DNA): TGTGCCAGCTCACCACGTCAGGAGCATGAAGCTTTCTTT. This encodes CASSPRQEHEAFF. Looking up the rest from reference TRBV18 and TRBJ1-1 gives the full variable domain: NAGVMQNPRHLVRRRGQEARLRCSPMKGHSHVYWYRQLPEEGLKFMVYLQKENIIDESGMPKERFSAEFPKEGPSILRIQQVVRGDSAAYFCASSPRQEHEAFFGQGTRLTVV.

The V gene is TRBV19, the J gene TRBJ2-1, with no clear D. Germline-derived CDR1 and CDR2 are LNHDA and SQIVND (reference sequence). The CDR3 has 16 amino acids. V dropped 2 bases and J dropped 3 bases, with 14 bases sitting between them. CDR3 sequence reads: CASSINPRRGYNEQFF. The CDR3, as DNA: TGTGCCAGTAGTATAAATCCTCGGCGTGGCTACAATGAGCAGTTCTTC.

The chain carries TRBV27 and TRBJ2-4, with 9 bases identical to TRBD1. The germline V gene encodes CDR1 MNHEY and CDR2 SMNVEV (reference sequence). CDR3 length: 15 residues. After removal of 5 bases from V and 8 bases from J, the junction contained 10 bases not matched to a gene. The CDR3 DNA reads TGTGCCAGCAGTGAGACAGGGGGTTTCTTTGACATTCAGTACTTC. It translates to CASSETGGFFDIQYF.

The count of this clone is one. The chain has TRBV18 and TRBJ1-3, with D possibly being TRBD1 (5 bases). This CDR3 comprises 15 residues. Trimming took off 0 bases at V and 3 bases at J, with 9 bases between the two ends. CDR1 KGHSH and CDR2 LQKENI come from the germline V gene. CDR3 nucleotide sequence: TGTGCCAGCTCACCACCAGGGGAAGGTGGAAACACCATATATTTT. It translates to CASSPPGEGGNTIYF.

The table lists this clone with a few counts. The chain recombines TRBV19 with TRBJ1-4, with TRBD1 matching 8 bases. J gave up 6 bases and V 6 bases, and 3 bases lay outside the gene matches. There are 13 residues in the CDR3. Germline V lookup: CDR1 LNHDA, CDR2 SQIVND (reference sequence). CDR3 loop: CASRDRVDEKLFF. In nucleotides, the CDR3 is TGTGCCAGTAGGGACAGGGTGGATGAAAAACTGTTTTTT.

DNA of the CDR3: TGTGCCAGCAGCGGGGGGACAGGGAAAGACACCGGGGAGCTGTTTTTT. Amino acids: CASSGGTGKDTGELFF. This chain links TRBV9 with TRBJ2-2; TRBD1 aligns across 9 bases. The germline CDR1 and CDR2 sequences are SGDLS and YYNGEE. This CDR3 is 16 amino acids long. V lost 3 bases, J lost 3 bases, and 6 bases stayed unmatched.

This sequence joins TRBV6-4 and TRBJ2-3; 8 bases map to TRBD2. The V gene's germline CDR1 is MRHNA and CDR2 SNTAGT. The CDR3 has 15 amino acids. With V trimmed by 4 bases and J by 6 bases, 9 bases remained unmatched. The CDR3 coding sequence is TGTGCCAGCAGTGTTTCCAGCGGGAGTTGGGATACGCAGTATTTT. Its translation: CASSVSSGSWDTQYF.

V usage is TRBV27 and J usage is TRBJ1-5, with D maybe TRBD1 (6 bases). The V end lost 3 bases, the J end lost 3 bases, and 15 bases lay between the germline ends. The CDR3 is 16 amino acids. Germline CDR1 reads MNHEY; CDR2 reads SMNVEV (reference sequence). CDR3 residues: CASSFLGTLVNQPQHF. The CDR3 nucleotides are TGTGCCAGCAGTTTTCTTGGGACACTCGTCAATCAGCCCCAGCATTTT.

V usage is TRBV28 and J usage is TRBJ2-1; D call uncertain. This CDR3 region has 10 residues. In germline, CDR1 is MDHEN, CDR2 SYDVKM. The V gene lost 5 bases and the J gene lost 7 bases, with 3 bases spanning the gap. The CDR3 bases are TGTGCCAGCAGTGGTAATGAGCAGTTCTTC. Protein product: CASSGNEQFF. Drawing the rest from reference TRBV28 and TRBJ2-1, the complete variable domain is DVKVTQSSRYLVKRTGEKVFLECVQDMDHENMFWYRQDPGLGLRLIYFSYDVKMKEKGDIPEGYSVSREKKERFSLILESASTNQTSMYLCASSGNEQFFGPGTRLTVL.

V and J are TRBV7-9 and TRBJ1-4; D possibly corresponds to TRBD1 (5 bases). Trimming took off 2 bases at V and 5 bases at J, with 6 bases between the two ends. Germline assignment: CDR1 SEHNR and CDR2 FQNEAQ (reference sequence). This CDR3 region has 13 residues. The CDR3 loop is CASSLSGNEKLFF. Written as DNA, the CDR3 is TGTGCCAGCAGCTTATCAGGGAATGAAAAACTGTTTTTT.

Comments on this clone: At one of its ends the junction is not consistent with the germline gene, which may arise from a read error. The chain is built from TRBV19 and TRBJ2-1; TRBD1 is a possible D gene (6 bases). This CDR3 has 14 amino acids. Germline V gene sequence: CDR1 LNHDA, CDR2 SQIVND (reference sequence). This CDR3 reads CASSFQTGDNGQFF. CDR3 DNA sequence: TGTGCCAGTAGTTTCCAGACAGGTGACAATGGGCAGTTCTTC.

This chain uses TRBV7-3 with TRBJ1-1, with 7 bases matching TRBD1. J was trimmed by 7 bases and V by 4 bases; bases with no gene match: 6. The length of the CDR3 is 13 residues. The germline gives CDR1 SGHTA, CDR2 FQGTGA. This CDR3 reads CASSSFSGGEAFF. CDR3 in DNA: TGTGCCAGCAGCTCGTTTTCAGGGGGTGAAGCTTTCTTT.